This TCR beta chain was retrieved from a study of cytomegalovirus exposure and HLA in healthy donors. Vbeta (60) and Jbeta (13) primers were used in the PCR. TCRdb's table, derived via immunoSEQ multiplex PCR, lists solely in-frame clones and lacks some. The sample contains 98,000 or so clones, around 77% of which appear only once. This clone was recorded only once. The CDR3 is made up of 17 amino acids. CDR1 and CDR2 from the germline V gene are SEHNR and FQNEAQ (reference sequence). The source is a female donor in good health and CMV-seronegative. The genes are TRBV7-9 and TRBJ2-5; the match to TRBD1 covers 9 bases. The DNA end favors TRBJ2-7, so the J call may be wrong. The sample consisted of PBMCs. The CDR3 region has the DNA TGTGCCAGCAGCTTAGGGGGACAGGGCGCCAGGGCCTACGAGCAGTACTTC. This sequence encodes CASSLGGQGARAYEQYF.